This TCR beta chain was sequenced in a study of regulatory T cells in long-lasting Graves disease. At least ten counts were recorded for this clonotype. Libraries of TCR beta came from iRepertoire HTBI primers plus Arm-PCR of CDR3 regions. Via MiXCR, TCRdb re-called the multiplex PCR reads, giving one row per CDR3 protein. Among 560,000 or so distinct CDR3 sequences listed, roughly 15% were seen once. In germline, CDR1 is DFQATT, CDR2 SNEGSKA (reference sequence). The CDR3 is 15 residues long. Trimming stripped 6 bases from V and 0 bases from J, with 15 bases between. Noted time point: newly diagnosed GD, antithyroid drugs for less than 3 months. Extracted RNA from PBMCs served as the source of the TCR library. A further study also used this sample, focusing on T cells in Graves' hyperthyroidism and ophthalmopathy. That paper adds: Stable hyperthyroidism was separated from ophthalmopathy by a model based on 13 V-J features.

The genes are TRBV20-1 and TRBJ2-1; D is unclear. Sequenced here: peripheral blood mononuclear cells (PBMCs), sampled at new diagnosis, from a patient treated with antithyroid drugs. The source of this sequence is a man younger than 35 with Graves disease. CDR3 sequence: CSASYPVLSYNEQFF. For the CDR3, the DNA is TGCAGTGCCAGTTATCCGGTCCTCTCCTACAATGAGCAGTTCTTC.